This T cell receptor (beta chain) was captured in a study of vaccination effects on CD4 cells after COVID-19. Expansion of antigen-specific CD4+ T cells with viral peptide pools was carried out by the ViraFEST assay before sequencing. On approximately day 9 of culture, CD4+ T cells were separated out. Nucleocapsid antibody tests were negative, and the vaccine recipients had no prior SARS-CoV-2 infection. CDR1 and CDR2 (germline): SNHLY, FYNNEI. The CDR3 has 14 residues. Trimming removed 6 bases from V and 4 bases from J; junction bases left unmatched: 6. The repertoire was sequenced with immunoSEQ multiplex PCR; TCRdb's copy has only in-frame clones and lacks some. The sample includes under 13,000 clones, about 74% of them seen just once. This clone appeared a few times. Its target is not known.

The sequenced sample was CD4+ T cells from PBMCs cultured with HCoV-229E spike peptides, obtained before COVID-19 vaccination. The TCR was taken from a human donor who received a COVID-19 vaccine. The chain recombines TRBV2 with TRBJ2-1; TRBD1 aligns across 7 bases. CDR3 DNA: TGTGCCAGCAGAAGGGACAGTGGGTACAATGAGCAGTTCTTC. Its translation is CASRRDSGYNEQFF. The full variable domain, completed using reference TRBV2 and TRBJ2-1, is EPEVTQTPSHQVTQMGQEVILRCVPISNHLYFYWYRQILGQKVEFLVSFYNNEISEKSEIFDDQFSVERPDGSNFTLKIRSTKLEDSAMYFCASRRDSGYNEQFFGPGTRLTVL.